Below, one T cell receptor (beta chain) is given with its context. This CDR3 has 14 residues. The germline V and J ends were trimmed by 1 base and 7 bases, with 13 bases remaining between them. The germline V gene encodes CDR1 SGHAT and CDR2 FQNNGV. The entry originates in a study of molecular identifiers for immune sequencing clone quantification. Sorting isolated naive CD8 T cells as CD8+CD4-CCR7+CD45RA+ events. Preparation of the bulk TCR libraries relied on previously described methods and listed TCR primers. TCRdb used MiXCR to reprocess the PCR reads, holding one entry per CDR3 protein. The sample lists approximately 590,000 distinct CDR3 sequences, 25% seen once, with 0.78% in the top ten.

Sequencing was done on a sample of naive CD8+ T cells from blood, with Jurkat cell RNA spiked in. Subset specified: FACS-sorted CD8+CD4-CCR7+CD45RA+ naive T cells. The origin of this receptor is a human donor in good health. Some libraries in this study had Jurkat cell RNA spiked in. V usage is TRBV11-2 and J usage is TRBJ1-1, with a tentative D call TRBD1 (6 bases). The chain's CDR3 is CASSLGGTPNEAFF. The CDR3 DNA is TGTGCCAGCAGCTTAGGAGGGACACCCAATGAAGCTTTCTTT. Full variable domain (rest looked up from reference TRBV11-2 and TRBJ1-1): EAGVAQSPRYKIIEKRQSVAFWCNPISGHATLYWYQQILGQGPKLLIQFQNNGVVDDSQLPKDRFSAERLKGVDSTLKIQPAKLEDSAVYLCASSLGGTPNEAFFGQGTRLTVV.